This TCR beta chain was captured in a study of graft-versus-host responses after intestinal transplantation. Study overall: Tacrolimus and steroids were given for roughly 3 years to all recipients after anti-thymocyte globulin induction. Notes on the study in general: Within allografts, high graft-versus-host to host-versus-graft clonal ratios were seen among patients with graft-donor T cell macrochimerism. Recipient marrow harbored GvH clones, some of which surfaced first in ileum or blood.

As for this clone: Its matching antigen is unknown.

Sequenced by immunoSEQ multiplex PCR; TCRdb stores in-frame clones only, minus some. This table has 100,000 or so clones, roughly 89% appearing once. CDR1 and CDR2 from the germline V gene are LGHNA and YNFKEQ. V lost 2 bases, J lost 2 bases, and 4 bases stayed unmatched. There are 16 residues in the CDR3. Here the sequenced sample was unstimulated CD4+ T cells sorted from spleen or lymph node cells, taken before transplant. The sequence derives from a human donor who was the organ donor for an intestinal transplant. The V call is TRBV4-2, the J call TRBJ1-4; 8 nucleotides align to TRBD1. CDR3 in amino acids: CASSQTAGGTNEKLFF. The DNA for the CDR3 is TGTGCCAGCAGCCAAACCGCAGGGGGCACTAATGAAAAACTGTTTTTT.